This entry concerns a single TCR beta chain. TCRdb keeps only in-frame clones here, not all; method: immunoSEQ multiplex PCR. This table has about 380,000 clones, 95% appearing once. The data belong to a study of shared T cell receptors in the human thymus. The CDR3 runs 12 residues. CDR1 and CDR2 (germline): MNHEY, SMNVEV (reference sequence). Trimming removed 8 bases at V and 3 bases at J, with 8 bases between. The chain carries TRBV27 and TRBJ1-3; D uncertain. The TCR originated in a human donor. The sequencing sample was made of thymocytes. The CDR3 loop reads CASGEVGNTIYF. The CDR3 nucleotides are TGTGCCAGCGGGGAAGTTGGAAACACCATATATTTT.